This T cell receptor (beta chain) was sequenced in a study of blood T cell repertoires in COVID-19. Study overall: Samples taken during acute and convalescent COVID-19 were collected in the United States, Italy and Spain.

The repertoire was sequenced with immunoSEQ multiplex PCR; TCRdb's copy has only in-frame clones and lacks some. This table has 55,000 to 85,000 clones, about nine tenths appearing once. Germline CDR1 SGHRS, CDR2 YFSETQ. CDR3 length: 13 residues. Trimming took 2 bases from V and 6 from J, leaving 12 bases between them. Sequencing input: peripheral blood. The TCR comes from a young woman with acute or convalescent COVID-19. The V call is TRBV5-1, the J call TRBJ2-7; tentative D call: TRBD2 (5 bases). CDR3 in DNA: TGCGCCAGCAGCTTCGGAATCCGGGGCGAGCAGTACTTC. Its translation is CASSFGIRGEQYF.